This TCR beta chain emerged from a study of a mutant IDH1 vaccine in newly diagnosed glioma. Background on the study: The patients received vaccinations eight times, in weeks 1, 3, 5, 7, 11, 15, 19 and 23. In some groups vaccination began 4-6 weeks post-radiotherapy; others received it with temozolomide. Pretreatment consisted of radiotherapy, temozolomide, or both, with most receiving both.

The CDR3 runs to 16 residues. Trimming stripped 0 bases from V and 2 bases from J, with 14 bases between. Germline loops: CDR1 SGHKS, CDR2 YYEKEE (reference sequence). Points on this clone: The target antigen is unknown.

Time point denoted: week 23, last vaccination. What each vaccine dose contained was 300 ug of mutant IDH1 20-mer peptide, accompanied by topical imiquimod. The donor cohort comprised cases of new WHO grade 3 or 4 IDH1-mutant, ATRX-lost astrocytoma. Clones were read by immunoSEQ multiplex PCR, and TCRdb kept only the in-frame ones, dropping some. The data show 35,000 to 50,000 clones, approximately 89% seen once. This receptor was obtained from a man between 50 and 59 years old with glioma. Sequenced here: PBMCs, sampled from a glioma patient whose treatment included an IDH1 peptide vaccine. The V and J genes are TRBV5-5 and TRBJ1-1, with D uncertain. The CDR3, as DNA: TGTGCCAGCAGCTTGGCCCGATTACAGACTAACACTGAAGCTTTCTTT. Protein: CASSLARLQTNTEAFF. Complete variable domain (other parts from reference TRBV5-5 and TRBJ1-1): DAGVTQSPTHLIKTRGQQVTLRCSPISGHKSVSWYQQVLGQGPQFIFQYYEKEERGRGNFPDRFSARQFPNYSSELNVNALLLGDSALYLCASSLARLQTNTEAFFGQGTRLTVV.